The sequence of this TCR beta chain was determined in a study of shared clonotypes between healthy human individuals. Whole-study context: CD8 memory received one plate per donor, CD8 naive two, CD4 memory three and CD4 naive three. Study-wide results and limits: Generally, naive subsets (rather than memory subsets) showed larger estimated richness.

On this clone itself: Its target is unknown.

The investigators split CD4+ cells into a CD45RA+ naive subset and a CD45RA-negative memory subset. Original analysis: In the immunoSEQ data, sequences were junction-only and lacked quality scores, so filtering differed. The assay was immunoSEQ multiplex PCR, and TCRdb's table has in-frame clones only and misses some. The V and J calls and clone size were taken over from that table, and D and trimming were inferred from the DNA. In the table there are 950,000 to 1,300,000 clones, about 80% of which are singletons. Germline CDR1 and CDR2: LNHDA and SQIVND (reference sequence). V lost 2 bases and J 2 bases, leaving 25 bases between the germline ends. The length of the CDR3 is 21 residues.

Sequences were obtained from memory CD4+ T cells sorted from blood. Noted subset: CD45RA-negative fraction. This clonotype originated in a man between 18 and 29 years old in good health. The chain recombines TRBV19 with TRBJ2-6, with D possibly TRBD1 on 5 matching bases. CDR3 amino acids: CASSILTADSRALTGANVLTF. The CDR3 DNA reads as TGTGCCAGTAGTATACTGACAGCTGATAGTCGGGCTCTGACTGGGGCCAACGTCCTGACTTTC.